Each of the 15 T cell receptor beta chains below was sequenced from the same sample in a study of T cell repertoires in cytomegalovirus infection. TCRdb redid the calling of the reads with MiXCR, one entry per CDR3 protein. The sample has hundreds of thousands of distinct CDR3 sequences, more than 25% seen once. These receptors' antigens are unknown. Source: cultured CD8+ T cells from PBMCs, taken from culture after CMV antigen stimulation. The origin of the receptors is a human donor in good health (CMV status not recorded). Some clones in this sample may be carry-over from other donors' samples.

This clonotype occurred a few times. V is TRBV7-9 and J is TRBJ1-4; 8 nucleotides align to TRBD1. Germline V gene data show CDR1 as SEHNR and CDR2 as FQNEAQ (reference sequence). The length of the CDR3 is 14 residues. V shed 2 bases and J 7 bases; nucleotides not matched to a gene: 3. In nucleotides, the CDR3 is TGTGCCAGCAGCTTAATCGGGACAGGTGAAAAACTGTTTTTT. Protein: CASSLIGTGEKLFF.

This clonotype appeared once. V and J are TRBV2 and TRBJ2-1, with 9 bases fitting TRBD2. V was clipped by 2 bases and J by 8 bases; unmatched bases: 10. The germline CDR1 and CDR2 sequences are SNHLY and FYNNEI. This CDR3 comprises 16 residues. The CDR3 loop reads CASSEFMRGGGHEQFF. As DNA, the CDR3 is TGTGCCAGCAGTGAATTTATGCGGGGGGGCGGCCATGAGCAGTTCTTC.

This clonotype was seen many times. The chain employs TRBV12-3 or TRBV12-4 and TRBJ2-7; the D is unclear. V lost 4 bases, J lost 2 bases, and 6 bases lay in between. The CDR3 is 12 residues long. CDR3 protein: CASSSGTYEQYV. The DNA for the CDR3 is TGTGCCAGCAGTTCGGGTACCTACGAGCAGTACGTC.

This clonotype was seen at least ten times. This sequence joins TRBV6-2 or TRBV6-3 and TRBJ2-2; no clear D gene. Germline lookup yields CDR1 MNHEY and CDR2 SVGEGT. Trimming shortened V by 7 bases and J by 4 bases, and 7 bases separated the two germline ends. The CDR3 extends over 12 amino acids. The CDR3 region has the DNA TGTGCCAGCATCCCGGGCACCGGGGAGCTGTTTTTT. Translation gives CASIPGTGELFF.

CDR3 sequence reads: CASSYTPSVGDQNQPQHF. The CDR3, as DNA: TGTGCCAGCAGTTACACCCCGTCGGTAGGGGACCAAAATCAGCCCCAGCATTTT. The chain recombines TRBV6-2 or TRBV6-3 with TRBJ1-5, with D perhaps matching TRBD1 (5 bases). Germline CDR1 is MNHEY and CDR2 is SVGEGT. The CDR3 spans 18 residues. The V and J ends lost 2 bases and 4 bases respectively, with 21 bases between them.

This clonotype was seen a few times. The genes are TRBV6-2 or TRBV6-3 and TRBJ2-4; 7 bases are a match to TRBD1. The CDR3 loop spans 19 amino acids. Unmatched junction bases numbered 17, after V lost 6 bases and J lost 0 bases. Germline values: CDR1 MNHEY, CDR2 SVGEGT. The CDR3 bases are TGTGCCAGCAGATCAAGGACAGGCCCGGCAACTTTAGCCAAAAACATTCAGTACTTC. As protein: CASRSRTGPATLAKNIQYF.

This sequence joins TRBV29-1 and TRBJ1-4, with TRBD1 as a possible D gene (6 bases). From germline, CDR1 is SQVTM and CDR2 ANQGSEA. The CDR3 is 16 residues long. Between the trimmed V and J ends, which lost 1 base and 1 base, there was a span of 13 bases. CDR3 region: CSVEALPRGTNEKLFF. The CDR3 DNA follows: TGCAGCGTTGAAGCCCTCCCCAGGGGAACTAATGAAAAACTGTTTTTT. The full variable domain, its missing parts supplied by reference TRBV29-1 and TRBJ1-4, is SAVISQKPSRDICQRGTSLTIQCQVDSQVTMMFWYRQQPGQSLTLIATANQGSEATYESGFVIDKFPISRPNLTFSTLTVSNMSPEDSSIYLCSVEALPRGTNEKLFFGSGTQLSVL.

The J gene is TRBJ1-4, the V gene TRBV7-4, with TRBD1 matching 8 bases. With 7 bases clipped from V and 0 bases from J, the junction kept 4 bases outside the gene matches. CDR3 length: 15 amino acids. CDR1 and CDR2 from the germline V gene are SGHVT and SQSDAQ. CDR3 region: CASTGQGATNEKLFF. CDR3 nucleotide sequence: TGTGCCAGCACCGGACAGGGCGCAACTAATGAAAAACTGTTTTTT.

The chain recombines TRBV27 with TRBJ2-3; 7 nucleotides line up with TRBD1. The CDR3 runs to 15 residues. From germline, CDR1 is MNHEY and CDR2 SMNVEV (reference sequence). V lost 3 bases and J lost 2; bases outside the gene matches: 5. The CDR3 spells CASSLGRGYTDTQYF. The CDR3 DNA sequence: TGTGCCAGCAGTTTGGGCAGGGGGTACACAGATACGCAGTATTTT.

The V and J genes are TRBV6-1 and TRBJ1-1; no reliable D call. CDR3 length equals 14 residues. The germline V and J ends were trimmed by 2 bases and 0 bases, with 7 bases remaining between them. The germline CDR1 and CDR2 sequences are MNHNS and SASEGT. The CDR3 loop is CASSELYMNTEAFF. As DNA, the CDR3 is TGTGCCAGCAGTGAACTCTACATGAACACTGAAGCTTTCTTT.

This clonotype was seen a single time. A much larger clone lies a single base off, so this may be a read error. The chain links TRBV7-2 to TRBJ2-1, with D perhaps TRBD1 or TRBD2 (5 bases each). Germline V CDR1 and CDR2: SGHTA, FQGNSA. This CDR3 is built from 16 residues. CDR3 sequence reads: CVSSFSGTSSYNEQFF. The CDR3 nucleotides read TGTGTCAGCAGCTTTTCAGGGACGAGCTCCTACAATGAGCAGTTCTTC.

This clonotype was counted once. V is TRBV6-6 and J is TRBJ1-2; D not certain. The CDR3 sequence is 13 residues long. The V end was cut by 0 bases, the J end by 8 bases, with 10 bases between. The germline CDR1 and CDR2 sequences are MNHNY and SVGAGI (reference sequence). CDR3 sequence: CASSYSGLGGYTF. For the CDR3, the DNA is TGTGCCAGCAGTTACTCAGGGTTGGGCGGCTACACCTTC.

This chain's CDR3 is CASSYLLTGLEETQYF. As DNA, the CDR3 is TGTGCCAGCAGTTACCTCCTGACAGGGCTGGAGGAGACCCAGTACTTC. J is TRBJ2-5 and V is TRBV6-5, with TRBD1 matching over 7 bases. The CDR3 is 16 amino acids. The ends lost 2 bases at V and 5 bases at J; junction bases unmatched: 11. CDR1 MNHEY and CDR2 SVGAGI come from the germline V gene.

The gene calls are TRBV15 and TRBJ2-5; 10 bases fit TRBD2. The CDR3 has 13 amino acids. Germline values: CDR1 LNHNV, CDR2 YYDKDF (reference sequence). The V segment lost 8 bases and the J segment 9 bases; nucleotides outside the gene matches: 9. This CDR3 reads CATAGLAGASQYF. The CDR3 coding sequence is TGTGCCACCGCAGGGCTAGCGGGGGCCTCCCAGTACTTC.

This clonotype has just a few counts. This chain joins TRBV10-3 and TRBJ2-3; 7 bases map to TRBD2. V shed 6 bases, J shed 2 bases, and the junction held 5 bases outside the gene matches. There are 14 residues in the CDR3. The germline V gene encodes CDR1 ENHRY and CDR2 SYGVKD. The CDR3 here is CAIRSSGATDTQYF. CDR3 in DNA: TGTGCCATCAGATCTAGCGGAGCCACAGATACGCAGTATTTT.